This entry concerns a single TCR beta chain. The antigen remains unidentified. Other nucleotide sequences in the sample specify the same CDR3. The table came from immunoSEQ multiplex PCR; TCRdb's copy has only in-frame clones and leaves some out. Of over 90,000 clones in the sample, over 85% were seen once. This entry is derived from a study of graft-versus-host responses after intestinal transplantation. Notes on the study in general: There were GvH clones found in recipient marrow, and some of them appeared first in ileum or blood.

J lost 9 bases, V lost 8 bases, and 12 bases had no gene match. Per the germline V gene, CDR1 is SNHLY and CDR2 is FYNNEI. The CDR3 runs to 14 residues. The chain links TRBV2 to TRBJ2-5, with TRBD2 identical over 10 bases. This material consisted of unstimulated CD8+ T cells sorted from spleen or lymph node cells, taken before intestinal transplant. The sequence came from a human donor who received an intestinal transplant. The CDR3: CASGGLSGGAAQYF. CDR3 nucleotide sequence: TGTGCCAGCGGGGGACTAAGCGGGGGGGCAGCCCAGTACTTC.